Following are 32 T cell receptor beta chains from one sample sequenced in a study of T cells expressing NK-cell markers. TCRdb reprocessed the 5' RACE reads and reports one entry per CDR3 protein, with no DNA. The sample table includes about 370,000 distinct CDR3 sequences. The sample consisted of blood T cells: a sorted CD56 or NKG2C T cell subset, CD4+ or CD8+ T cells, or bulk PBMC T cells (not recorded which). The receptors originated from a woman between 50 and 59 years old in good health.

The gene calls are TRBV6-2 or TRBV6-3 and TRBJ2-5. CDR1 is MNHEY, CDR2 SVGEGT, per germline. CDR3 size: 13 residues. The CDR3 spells CASSTEGRETQYF.

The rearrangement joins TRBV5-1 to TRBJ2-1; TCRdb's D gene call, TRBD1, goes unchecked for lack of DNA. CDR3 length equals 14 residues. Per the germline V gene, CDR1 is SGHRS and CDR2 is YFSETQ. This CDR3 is CASSLATSWGEGFF.

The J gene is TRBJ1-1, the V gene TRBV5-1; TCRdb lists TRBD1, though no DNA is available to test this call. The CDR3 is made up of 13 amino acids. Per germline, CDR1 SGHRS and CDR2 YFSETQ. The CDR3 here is CASNSLPGTEAFF.

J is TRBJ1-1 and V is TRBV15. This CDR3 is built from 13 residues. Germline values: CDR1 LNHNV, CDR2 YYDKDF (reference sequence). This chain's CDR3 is CATSASKNTEAFF.

The CDR3 is CASSWTGGVNIQYF. This chain joins TRBV5-6 and TRBJ2-4; there is no DNA to check the TCRdb D call of TRBD1. This CDR3 comprises 14 residues. Germline V lookup: CDR1 SGHDT, CDR2 YYEEEE.

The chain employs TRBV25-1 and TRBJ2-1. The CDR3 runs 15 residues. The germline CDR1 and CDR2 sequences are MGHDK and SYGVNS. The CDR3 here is CASRWSGSSYNEQFF.

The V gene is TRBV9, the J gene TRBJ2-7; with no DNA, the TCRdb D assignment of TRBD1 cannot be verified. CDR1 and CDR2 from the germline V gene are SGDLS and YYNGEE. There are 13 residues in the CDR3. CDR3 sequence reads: CASSGGQTYEQYF.

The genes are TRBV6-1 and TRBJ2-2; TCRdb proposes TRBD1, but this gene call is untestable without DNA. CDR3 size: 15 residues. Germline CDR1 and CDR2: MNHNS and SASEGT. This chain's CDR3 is CASGRQGSAVGELFF.

CDR3 sequence: CASSDALAGGGEQFF. This chain connects TRBV7-2 to TRBJ2-1; the TRBD2 assignment by TCRdb is unverifiable without DNA. CDR1 is SGHTA, CDR2 FQGNSA, per germline. This CDR3 contains 15 residues.

The CDR3 region is CASSLRAMNTEAFF. The chain is built from TRBV5-1 and TRBJ1-1. Germline V gives CDR1 SGHRS, CDR2 YFSETQ. The CDR3 runs to 14 residues.

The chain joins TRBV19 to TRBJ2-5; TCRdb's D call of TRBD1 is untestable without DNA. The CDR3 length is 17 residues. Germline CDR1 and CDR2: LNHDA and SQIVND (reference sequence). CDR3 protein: CASSITPFRGDGETQYF.

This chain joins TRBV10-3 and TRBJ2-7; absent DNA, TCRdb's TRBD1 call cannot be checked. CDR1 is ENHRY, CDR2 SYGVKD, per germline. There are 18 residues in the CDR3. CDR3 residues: CAISESQTDIAPSYEQYF.

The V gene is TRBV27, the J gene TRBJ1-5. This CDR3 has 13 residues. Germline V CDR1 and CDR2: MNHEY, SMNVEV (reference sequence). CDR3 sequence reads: CASKVTGNQPQHF.

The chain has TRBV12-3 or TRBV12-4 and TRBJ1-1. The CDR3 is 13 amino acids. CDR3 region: CASSLGGATEAFF.

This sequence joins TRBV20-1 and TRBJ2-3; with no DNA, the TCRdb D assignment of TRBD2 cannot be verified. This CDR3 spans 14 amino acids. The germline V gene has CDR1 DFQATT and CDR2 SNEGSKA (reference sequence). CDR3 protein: CSAMLAGGPHTQYF.

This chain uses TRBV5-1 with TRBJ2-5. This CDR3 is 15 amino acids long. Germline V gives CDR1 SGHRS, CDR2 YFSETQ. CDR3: CASSPGTLYQETQYF.

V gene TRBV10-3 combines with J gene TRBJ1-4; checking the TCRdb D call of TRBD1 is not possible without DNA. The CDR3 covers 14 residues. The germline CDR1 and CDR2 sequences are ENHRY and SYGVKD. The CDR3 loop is CAISETGGNEKLFF.

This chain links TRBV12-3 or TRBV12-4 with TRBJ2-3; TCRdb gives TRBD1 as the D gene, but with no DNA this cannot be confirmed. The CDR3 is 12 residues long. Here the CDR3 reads CASGGWTDTQYF.

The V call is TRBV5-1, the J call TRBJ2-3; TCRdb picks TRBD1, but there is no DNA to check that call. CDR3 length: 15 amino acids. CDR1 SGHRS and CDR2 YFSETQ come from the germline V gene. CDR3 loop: CASSLEGSGLDTQYF.

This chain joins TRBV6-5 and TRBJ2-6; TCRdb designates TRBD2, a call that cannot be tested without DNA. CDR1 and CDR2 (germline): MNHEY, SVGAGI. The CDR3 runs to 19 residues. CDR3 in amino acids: CASSYVAGGPGTGANVLTF.

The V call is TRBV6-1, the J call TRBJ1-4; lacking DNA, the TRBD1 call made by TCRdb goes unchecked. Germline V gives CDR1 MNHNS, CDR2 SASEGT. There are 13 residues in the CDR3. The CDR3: CASSEGQGLKLFF.

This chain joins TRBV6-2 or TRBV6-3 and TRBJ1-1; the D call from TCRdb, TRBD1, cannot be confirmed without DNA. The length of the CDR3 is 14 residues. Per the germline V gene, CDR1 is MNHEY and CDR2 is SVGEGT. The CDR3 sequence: CASSPPGPWQTAFF.

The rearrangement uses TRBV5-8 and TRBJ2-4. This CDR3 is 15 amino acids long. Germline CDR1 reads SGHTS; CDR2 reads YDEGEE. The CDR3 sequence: CASSFGALAKNIQYF.

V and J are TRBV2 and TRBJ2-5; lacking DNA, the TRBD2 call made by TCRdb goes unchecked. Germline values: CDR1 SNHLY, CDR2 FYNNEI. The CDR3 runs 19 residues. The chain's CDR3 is CASSEAGRLAGGTGETQYF. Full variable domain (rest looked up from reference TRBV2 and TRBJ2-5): EPEVTQTPSHQVTQMGQEVILRCVPISNHLYFYWYRQILGQKVEFLVSFYNNEISEKSEIFDDQFSVERPDGSNFTLKIRSTKLEDSAMYFCASSEAGRLAGGTGETQYFGPGTRLLVL.

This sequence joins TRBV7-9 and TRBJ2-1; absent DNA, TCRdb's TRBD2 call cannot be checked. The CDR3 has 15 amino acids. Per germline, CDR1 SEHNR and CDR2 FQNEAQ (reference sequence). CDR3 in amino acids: CASSRREGAYNEQFF. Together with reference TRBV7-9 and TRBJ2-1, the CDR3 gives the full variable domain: DTGVSQNPRHKITKRGQNVTFRCDPISEHNRLYWYRQTLGQGPEFLTYFQNEAQLEKSRLLSDRFSAERPKGSFSTLEIQRTEQGDSAMYLCASSRREGAYNEQFFGPGTRLTVL.

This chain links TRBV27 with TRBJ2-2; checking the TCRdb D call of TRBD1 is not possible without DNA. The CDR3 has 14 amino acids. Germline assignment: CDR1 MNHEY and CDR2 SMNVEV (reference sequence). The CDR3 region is CASSSSGASGELFF.

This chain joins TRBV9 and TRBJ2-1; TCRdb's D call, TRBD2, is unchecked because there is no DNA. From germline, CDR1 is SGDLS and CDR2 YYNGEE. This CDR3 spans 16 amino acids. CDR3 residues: CASSVGLTSGRNEQFF. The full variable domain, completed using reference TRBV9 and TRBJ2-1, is DSGVTQTPKHLITATGQRVTLRCSPRSGDLSVYWYQQSLDQGLQFLIQYYNGEERAKGNILERFSAQQFPDLHSELNLSSLELGDSALYFCASSVGLTSGRNEQFFGPGTRLTVL.

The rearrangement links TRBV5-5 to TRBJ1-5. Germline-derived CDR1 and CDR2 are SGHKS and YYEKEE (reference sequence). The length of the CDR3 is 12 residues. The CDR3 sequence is CASSSENQPQHF. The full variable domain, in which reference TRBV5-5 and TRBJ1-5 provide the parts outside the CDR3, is DAGVTQSPTHLIKTRGQQVTLRCSPISGHKSVSWYQQVLGQGPQFIFQYYEKEERGRGNFPDRFSARQFPNYSSELNVNALLLGDSALYLCASSSENQPQHFGDGTRLSIL.

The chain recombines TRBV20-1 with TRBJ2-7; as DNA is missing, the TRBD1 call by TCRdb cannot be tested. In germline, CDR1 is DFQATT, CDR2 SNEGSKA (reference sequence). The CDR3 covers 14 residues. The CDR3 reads CSADRGRHPYEQYF.

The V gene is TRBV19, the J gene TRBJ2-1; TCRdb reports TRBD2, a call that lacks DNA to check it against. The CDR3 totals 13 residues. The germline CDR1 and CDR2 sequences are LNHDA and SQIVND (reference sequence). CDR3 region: CASAGLANNEQFF.

CDR3 loop: CATSSPGQGHVSPLHF. The chain links TRBV15 to TRBJ1-6; TCRdb proposes TRBD1, but this gene call is untestable without DNA. The CDR3 has 16 residues. Germline V gene sequence: CDR1 LNHNV, CDR2 YYDKDF (reference sequence).

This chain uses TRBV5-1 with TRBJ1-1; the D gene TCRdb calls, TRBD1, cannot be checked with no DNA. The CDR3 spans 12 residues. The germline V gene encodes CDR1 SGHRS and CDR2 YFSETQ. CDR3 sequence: CASSLASGVAFF. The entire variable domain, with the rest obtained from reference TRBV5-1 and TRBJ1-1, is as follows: KAGVTQTPRYLIKTRGQQVTLSCSPISGHRSVSWYQQTPGQGLQFLFEYFSETQRNKGNFPGRFSGRQFSNSRSEMNVSTLELGDSALYLCASSLASGVAFFGQGTRLTVV.